This T cell receptor beta chain was recovered during a study of cytomegalovirus exposure and HLA in healthy donors. The CDR3 length is 13 residues. Germline V gives CDR1 SGHAT, CDR2 FQNNGV. Vbeta (60) and Jbeta (13) primers were used in the PCR. Data came from immunoSEQ multiplex PCR; TCRdb stores just in-frame clones and leaves some out. This table has 110,000 or so clones, around three quarters appearing once. Study-level results: HLA alleles showed associations with roughly 17,000 TCR beta sequences in a later analysis, at a 0.05 false discovery rate. It was taken for granted in presence/absence analyses that sequencing depth across donors was roughly uniform.

This clone is deemed medium-sized. Its target is not known. One end of the junction fails to match germline, which may point to a read error. Source material: PBMCs. The source is a man aged 50 to 59 in good health and CMV-seropositive. V and J are TRBV11-2 and TRBJ2-7, with D possibly matching TRBD1 (6 bases). The CDR3 reads CASSLDQGTGPHF. In DNA, the CDR3 is TGTGCCAGCAGCTTAGATCAAGGTACAGGGCCGCACTTC.